This TCR beta chain emerged from a study of CD8 T cells in Susac syndrome. Germline trimming cut 5 bases from V and 6 bases from J; bases unmatched to any gene: 3. This CDR3 has 13 amino acids. Looked up from germline, CDR1 is DFQATT and CDR2 is SNEGSKA (reference sequence). About 0.5 to 1 ug RNA was reverse transcribed with random hexamers. One entry per CDR3 protein, called by TCRdb with MiXCR from the immunoSEQ multiplex PCR reads. The table records roughly 190,000 distinct CDR3 sequences, approximately 95% of them present only once. The chain links TRBV20-1 to TRBJ2-1, with 11 bases identical to TRBD1. This sequence was found in a human donor with Susac syndrome. Sequenced material: CD8+ T cells from PBMCs. CDR3 protein: CSASGTGGNEQFF. Written as DNA, the CDR3 is TGCAGTGCTTCCGGGACAGGGGGCAATGAGCAGTTCTTC.